This entry features one TCR beta chain sequence. Its antigen is not known. This entry belongs to a study of T cell responses to AZD1222 COVID-19 vaccine. Study-level results: The breadth and depth of Spike-specific TCRs increased once two AZD1222 doses had been given. Clonal diversity was possibly underestimated, and white British individuals and females predominated among donors. Repertoire sampling happened only post peak T cell response.

Profiled with immunoSEQ multiplex PCR; TCRdb holds only in-frame clones, not every one. The table lists over 110,000 clones, roughly nine tenths of them singletons. Germline lookup yields CDR1 ENHRY and CDR2 SYGVKD. This CDR3 contains 17 residues. J lost 7 bases, V lost 6 bases, and 15 bases had no gene match. The sequencing used peripheral blood, collected 28 days after the second AZD1222 dose. The J gene is TRBJ2-2, the V gene TRBV10-3; 9 nucleotides align to TRBD1. The TCR originated in an adult who received the AZD1222 COVID-19 vaccine. CDR3 coding DNA: TGTGCCATCAGAGATTCCGGGACAGGGACTTCAGGCGGGGAGCTGTTTTTT. Translating it yields CAIRDSGTGTSGGELFF.